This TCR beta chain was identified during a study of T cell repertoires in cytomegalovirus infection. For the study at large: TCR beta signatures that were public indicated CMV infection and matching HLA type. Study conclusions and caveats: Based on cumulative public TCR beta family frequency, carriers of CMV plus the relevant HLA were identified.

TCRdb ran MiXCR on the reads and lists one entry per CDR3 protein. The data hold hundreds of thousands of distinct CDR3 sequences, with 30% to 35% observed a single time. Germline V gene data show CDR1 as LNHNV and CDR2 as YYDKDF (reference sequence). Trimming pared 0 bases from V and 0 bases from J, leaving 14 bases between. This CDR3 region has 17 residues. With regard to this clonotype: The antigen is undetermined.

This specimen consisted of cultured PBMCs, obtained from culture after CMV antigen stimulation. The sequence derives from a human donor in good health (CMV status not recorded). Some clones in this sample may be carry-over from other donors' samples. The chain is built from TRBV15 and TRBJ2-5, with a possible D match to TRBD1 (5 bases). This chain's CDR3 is CATSRDLAGPNQETQYF. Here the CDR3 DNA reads TGTGCCACCAGCAGAGATCTGGCAGGGCCAAACCAAGAGACCCAGTACTTC.